This T cell receptor beta chain was sequenced during a study of cytomegalovirus exposure and HLA in healthy donors. V was trimmed by 10 bases and J by 4 bases, leaving 15 bases between them. Germline V gene lookup returns CDR1 KGHSH and CDR2 LQKENI. The CDR3 runs to 13 residues. Researchers ran the PCR with 60 Vbeta and 13 Jbeta primers. Method: immunoSEQ multiplex PCR; TCRdb's copy keeps in-frame clones and lacks some. Among roughly 160,000 clones listed, around 85% were seen once. The TCR originated in a man aged 18 to 29 in good health and CMV-seropositive. The specimen was PBMCs. J is TRBJ2-3 and V is TRBV18; D perhaps matches TRBD2 (6 bases). The CDR3 DNA is TGTGCCACCACCCCTCGGAGGGCAGATACGCAGTATTTT. Residues: CATTPRRADTQYF. Filled out from reference TRBV18 and TRBJ2-3, the complete variable domain reads NAGVMQNPRHLVRRRGQEARLRCSPMKGHSHVYWYRQLPEEGLKFMVYLQKENIIDESGMPKERFSAEFPKEGPSILRIQQVVRGDSAAYFCATTPRRADTQYFGPGTRLTVL.